This T cell receptor (beta chain) was sequenced in a study of T-cell memory formation after mild COVID-19. Researchers used 5'RACE with constant-segment primers to make TCR alpha and TCR beta cDNA libraries that carry sample barcodes and UMIs. TCRdb redid the calling of the 5' RACE reads with MiXCR, one entry per CDR3 protein. This sample has some 290,000 distinct CDR3 sequences; around 15% occur once, and the top ten carry roughly 20%. This clonotype was recorded many times. No antigen is known for it. General study results and limits: Researchers found some responding clones in pre-infection memory, a sign that cross-reactive memory joined. While clones contracting from day 15 to 85 were balanced between CD4 and CD8, later expanders leaned CD4+. Those CD4+ clones that contracted were mainly in CM and EM (CD8+ ones in EMRA).

This CDR3 spans 13 amino acids. Trimming cost V 3 bases and J 2 bases; bases outside gene matches: 1. Germline lookup yields CDR1 ENHRY and CDR2 SYGVKD. This sequence was found in a man aged 18 to 29 who had mild COVID-19 (a few samples of this study predate the infection). Cell type and time point are not known. The specimen sequenced was PBMCs or a T cell subset sorted from them (not recorded which). V usage is TRBV10-3 and J usage is TRBJ2-7; 7 bases are a match to TRBD2. CDR3 loop: CAISEAGTYEQYV. In DNA, the CDR3 is TGTGCCATCAGTGAAGCGGGGACCTACGAGCAGTACGTC.